Described below is a single T cell receptor beta chain sequence and its context. Original analysis: The authors estimated nucleated cell counts from reference gene primer amplification. Sequencing was performed with immunoSEQ multiplex PCR; in TCRdb, only in-frame clones are kept and a portion is missing. That table gives V, J and clone size, and the DNA gave D and trimming. This table holds 200,000 to 250,000 clones, approximately 90% found once. The data originate from a study of blood T cell repertoires in COVID-19. Study information: Material from acute and convalescent COVID-19 was sourced from the United States, Italy and Spain. Sample material is recorded as cDNA or gDNA derived from T cells, B-cell-depleted T cells, or PBMCs.

With V trimmed by 2 bases and J by 8 bases, 9 bases remained unmatched. This CDR3 comprises 15 residues. Germline loops: CDR1 MDHEN, CDR2 SYDVKM. The chain combines TRBV28 with TRBJ1-5, with 7 bases fitting TRBD1. The sequenced sample consisted of peripheral blood. The clonotype originates from an elderly man with acute or convalescent COVID-19. CDR3 nucleotides: TGTGCCAGCAGTTTACGGACAGGTTCCGTGGAGCCCCAGCATTTT. Protein sequence: CASSLRTGSVEPQHF.